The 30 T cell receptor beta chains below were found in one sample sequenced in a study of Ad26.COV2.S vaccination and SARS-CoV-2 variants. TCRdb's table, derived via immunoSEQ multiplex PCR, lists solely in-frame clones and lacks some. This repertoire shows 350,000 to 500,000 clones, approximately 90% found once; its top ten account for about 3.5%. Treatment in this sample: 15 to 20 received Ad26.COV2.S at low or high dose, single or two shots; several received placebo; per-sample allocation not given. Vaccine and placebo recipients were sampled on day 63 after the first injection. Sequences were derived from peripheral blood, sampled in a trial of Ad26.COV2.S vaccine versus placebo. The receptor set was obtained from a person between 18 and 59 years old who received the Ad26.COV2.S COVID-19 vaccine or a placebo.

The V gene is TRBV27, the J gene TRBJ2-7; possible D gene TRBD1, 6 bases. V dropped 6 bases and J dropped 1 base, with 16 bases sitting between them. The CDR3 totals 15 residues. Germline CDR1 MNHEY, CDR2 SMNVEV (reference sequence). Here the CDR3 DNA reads TGTGCCAGCAGGAGAGACGGGACACCGTCCTACGAGCAGTACTTC. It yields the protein CASRRDGTPSYEQYF.

The CDR3 region has the DNA TGTGCCTGGAGTGTGGAAAGATTCGAGCAGTACTTC. Residues: CAWSVERFEQYF. This chain joins TRBV30 and TRBJ2-7, with D unresolved. The V end was cut by 0 bases, the J end by 6 bases, with 9 bases between. The germline gives CDR1 GTSNPN, CDR2 SVGIG (reference sequence). The CDR3 loop spans 12 amino acids.

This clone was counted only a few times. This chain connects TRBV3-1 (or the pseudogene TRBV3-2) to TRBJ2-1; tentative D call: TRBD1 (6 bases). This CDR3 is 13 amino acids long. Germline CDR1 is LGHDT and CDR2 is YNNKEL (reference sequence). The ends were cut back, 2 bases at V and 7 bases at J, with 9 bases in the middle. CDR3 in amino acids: CASSQWGPNEQFF. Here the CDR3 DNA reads TGTGCCAGCAGCCAATGGGGGCCGAATGAGCAGTTCTTC.

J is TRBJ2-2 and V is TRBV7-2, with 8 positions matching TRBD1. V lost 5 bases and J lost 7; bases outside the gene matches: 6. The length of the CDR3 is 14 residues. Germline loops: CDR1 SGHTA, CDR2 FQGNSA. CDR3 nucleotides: TGTGCCAGCAGCGTGACAGGGGAGAACGGGGAGCTGTTTTTT. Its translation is CASSVTGENGELFF. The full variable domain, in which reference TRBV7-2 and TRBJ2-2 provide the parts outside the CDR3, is GAGVSQSPSNKVTEKGKDVELRCDPISGHTALYWYRQSLGQGLEFLIYFQGNSAPDKSGLPSDRFSAERTGGSVSTLTIQRTQQEDSAVYLCASSVTGENGELFFGEGSRLTVL.

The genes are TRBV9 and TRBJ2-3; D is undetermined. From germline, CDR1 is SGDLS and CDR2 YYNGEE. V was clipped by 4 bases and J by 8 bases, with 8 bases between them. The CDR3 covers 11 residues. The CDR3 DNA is TGTGCCAGCAGCTTCCAAAGTACGCAGTATTTT. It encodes CASSFQSTQYF.

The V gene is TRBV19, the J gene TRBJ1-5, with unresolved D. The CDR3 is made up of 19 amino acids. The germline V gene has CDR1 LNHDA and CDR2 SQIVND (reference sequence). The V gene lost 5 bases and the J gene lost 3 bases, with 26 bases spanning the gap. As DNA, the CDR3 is TGTGCCAGTAGTCCCCATCTCCCCGACTCTACCAAGCCCAATCAGCCCCAGCATTTT. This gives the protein CASSPHLPDSTKPNQPQHF. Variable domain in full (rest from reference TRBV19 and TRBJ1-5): DGGITQSPKYLFRKEGQNVTLSCEQNLNHDAMYWYRQDPGQGLRLIYYSQIVNDFQKGDIAEGYSVSREKKESFPLTVTSAQKNPTAFYLCASSPHLPDSTKPNQPQHFGDGTRLSIL.

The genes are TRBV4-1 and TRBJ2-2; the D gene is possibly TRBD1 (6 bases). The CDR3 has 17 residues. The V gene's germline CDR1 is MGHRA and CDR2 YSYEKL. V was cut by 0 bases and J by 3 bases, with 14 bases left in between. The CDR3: CASSQDFDRSHTGELFF. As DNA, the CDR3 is TGCGCCAGCAGCCAAGACTTCGACAGGAGCCACACCGGGGAGCTGTTTTTT.

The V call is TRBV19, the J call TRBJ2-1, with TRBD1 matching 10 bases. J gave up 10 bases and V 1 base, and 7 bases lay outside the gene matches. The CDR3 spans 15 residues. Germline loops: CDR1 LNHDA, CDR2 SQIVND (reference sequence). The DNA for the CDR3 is TGTGCCAGTAGTATAGGGCCGGGACAGGGGACCGAGCAGTTCTTC. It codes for CASSIGPGQGTEQFF.

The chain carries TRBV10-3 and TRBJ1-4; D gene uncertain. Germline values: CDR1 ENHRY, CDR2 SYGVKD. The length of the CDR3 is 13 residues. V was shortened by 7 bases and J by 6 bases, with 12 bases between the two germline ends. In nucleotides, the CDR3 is TGTGCCATCAAGGAAACTATGGATGAAAAACTGTTTTTT. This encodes CAIKETMDEKLFF.

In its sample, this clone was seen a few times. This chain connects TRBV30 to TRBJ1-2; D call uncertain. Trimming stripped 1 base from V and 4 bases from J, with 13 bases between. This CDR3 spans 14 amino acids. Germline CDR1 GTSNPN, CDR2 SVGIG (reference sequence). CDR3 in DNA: TGTGCCTGGAGTGGAGGGAGTCGCGCCTATGGCTACACCTTC. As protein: CAWSGGSRAYGYTF.

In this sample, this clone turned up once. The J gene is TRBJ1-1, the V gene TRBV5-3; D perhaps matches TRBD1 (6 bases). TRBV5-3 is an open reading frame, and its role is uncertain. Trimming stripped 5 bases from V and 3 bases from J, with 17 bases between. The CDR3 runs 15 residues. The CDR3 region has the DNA TGTGCCAGAAGGCTAAGCAGGGGCAGGGACACTGAAGCTTTCTTT. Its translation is CARRLSRGRDTEAFF.

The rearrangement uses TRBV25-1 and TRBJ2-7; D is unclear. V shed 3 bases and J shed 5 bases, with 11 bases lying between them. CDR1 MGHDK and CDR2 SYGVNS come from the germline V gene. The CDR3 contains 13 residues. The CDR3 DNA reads TGTGCCAGCAGTGAGGACGCTTACGACGAGCAGTACTTC. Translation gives CASSEDAYDEQYF.

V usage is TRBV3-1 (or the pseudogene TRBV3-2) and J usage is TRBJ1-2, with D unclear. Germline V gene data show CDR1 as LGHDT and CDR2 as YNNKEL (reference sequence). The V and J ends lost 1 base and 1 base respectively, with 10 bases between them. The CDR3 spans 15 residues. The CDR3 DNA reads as TGTGCCAGCAGCCAAGGTCAAACCCGTAACTATGGCTACACCTTC. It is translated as CASSQGQTRNYGYTF.

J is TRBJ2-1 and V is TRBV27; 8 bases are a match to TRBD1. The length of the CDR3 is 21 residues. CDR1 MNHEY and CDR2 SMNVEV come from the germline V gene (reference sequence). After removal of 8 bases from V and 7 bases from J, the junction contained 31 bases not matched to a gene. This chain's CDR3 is CASQFAAVWQDRRQGSNEQFF. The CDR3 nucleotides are TGTGCCAGCCAGTTTGCGGCGGTGTGGCAAGACCGTCGACAGGGGAGTAATGAGCAGTTCTTC.

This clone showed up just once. CDR3 sequence reads: CASSLGGGHSYNEQFF. As DNA, the CDR3 is TGTGCCAGCAGTTTAGGCGGGGGCCACTCCTACAATGAGCAGTTCTTC. J is TRBJ2-1 and V is TRBV2; TRBD2 is a possible D gene (7 bases). This CDR3 comprises 16 residues. The V gene's germline CDR1 is SNHLY and CDR2 FYNNEI. Deletions cut 5 bases from V and 0 bases from J, with 14 bases between.

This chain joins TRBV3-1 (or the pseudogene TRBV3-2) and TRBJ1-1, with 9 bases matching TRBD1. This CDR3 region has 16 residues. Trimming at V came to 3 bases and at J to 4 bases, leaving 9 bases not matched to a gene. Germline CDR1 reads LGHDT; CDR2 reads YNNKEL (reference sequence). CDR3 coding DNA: TGTGCCAGCAGCCACGGAGCCGGGACAGGGTCCACTGAAGCTTTCTTT. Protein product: CASSHGAGTGSTEAFF.

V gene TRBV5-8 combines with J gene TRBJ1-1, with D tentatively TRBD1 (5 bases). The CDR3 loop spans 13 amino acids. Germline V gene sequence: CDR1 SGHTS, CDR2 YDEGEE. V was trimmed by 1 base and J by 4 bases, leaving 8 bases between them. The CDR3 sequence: CASSLQGSTEAFF. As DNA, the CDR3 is TGTGCCAGCAGCTTGCAGGGTAGCACTGAAGCTTTCTTT.

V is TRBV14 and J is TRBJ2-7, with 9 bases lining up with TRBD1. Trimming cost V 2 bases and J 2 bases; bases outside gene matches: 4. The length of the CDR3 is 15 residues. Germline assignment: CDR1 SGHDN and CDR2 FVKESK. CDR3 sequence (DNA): TGTGCCAGCAGCCAAAGGACAGGGGATCCCTACGAGCAGTACTTC. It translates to CASSQRTGDPYEQYF.

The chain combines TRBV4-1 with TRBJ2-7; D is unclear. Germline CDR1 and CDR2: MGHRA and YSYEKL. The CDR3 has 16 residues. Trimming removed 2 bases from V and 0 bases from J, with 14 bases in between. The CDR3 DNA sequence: TGCGCCAGCAGCCAACCCTCGATGGGGTTCTCCTACGAGCAGTACTTC. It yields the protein CASSQPSMGFSYEQYF.

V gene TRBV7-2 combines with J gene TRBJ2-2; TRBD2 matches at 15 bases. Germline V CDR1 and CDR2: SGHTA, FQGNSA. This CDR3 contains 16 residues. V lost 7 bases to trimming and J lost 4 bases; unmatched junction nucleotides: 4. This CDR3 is CASIPGLAGGTGELFF. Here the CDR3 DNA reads TGTGCCAGCATCCCGGGACTAGCGGGGGGCACCGGGGAGCTGTTTTTT. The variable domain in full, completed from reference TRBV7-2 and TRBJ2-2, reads GAGVSQSPSNKVTEKGKDVELRCDPISGHTALYWYRQSLGQGLEFLIYFQGNSAPDKSGLPSDRFSAERTGGSVSTLTIQRTQQEDSAVYLCASIPGLAGGTGELFFGEGSRLTVL.

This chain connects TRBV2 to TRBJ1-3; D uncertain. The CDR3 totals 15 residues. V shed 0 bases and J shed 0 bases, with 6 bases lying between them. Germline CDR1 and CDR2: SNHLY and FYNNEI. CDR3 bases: TGTGCCAGCAGTGAAGCGCCAAGCTCTGGAAACACCATATATTTT. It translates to CASSEAPSSGNTIYF.

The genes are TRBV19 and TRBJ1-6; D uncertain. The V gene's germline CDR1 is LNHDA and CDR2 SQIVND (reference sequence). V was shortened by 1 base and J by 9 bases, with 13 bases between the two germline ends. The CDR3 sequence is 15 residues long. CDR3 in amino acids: CASSIGGWIGSPLHF. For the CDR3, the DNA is TGTGCCAGTAGTATAGGGGGTTGGATAGGTTCACCCCTCCACTTT.

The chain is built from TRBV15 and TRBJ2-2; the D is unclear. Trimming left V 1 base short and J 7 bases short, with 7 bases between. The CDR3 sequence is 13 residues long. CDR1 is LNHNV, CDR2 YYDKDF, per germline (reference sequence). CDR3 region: CATSRVSGGELFF. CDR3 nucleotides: TGTGCCACCAGCAGAGTGTCGGGCGGGGAGCTGTTTTTT.

Here the CDR3 reads CASSYRWADPQETQYF. As DNA, the CDR3 is TGTGCCAGCAGTTACCGTTGGGCGGACCCCCAAGAGACCCAGTACTTC. This rearrangement joins TRBV6-2 or TRBV6-3 to TRBJ2-5; no reliable D call. The germline V gene encodes CDR1 MNHEY and CDR2 SVGEGT. The CDR3 loop spans 16 amino acids. V dropped 2 bases and J dropped 1 base, with 14 bases sitting between them.

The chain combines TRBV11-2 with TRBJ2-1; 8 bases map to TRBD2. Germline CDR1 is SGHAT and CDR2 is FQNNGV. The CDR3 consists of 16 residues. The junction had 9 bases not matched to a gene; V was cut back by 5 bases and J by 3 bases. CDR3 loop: CASSIDSGDLYNEQFF. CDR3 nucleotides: TGTGCCAGCAGCATCGATAGCGGGGACCTCTACAATGAGCAGTTCTTC.

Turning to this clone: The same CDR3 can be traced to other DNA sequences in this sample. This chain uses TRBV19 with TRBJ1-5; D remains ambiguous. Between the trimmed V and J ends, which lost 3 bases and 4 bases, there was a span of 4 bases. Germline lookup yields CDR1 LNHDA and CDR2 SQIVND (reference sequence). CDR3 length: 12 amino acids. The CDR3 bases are TGTGCCAGTAGTATCGGGAATCAGCCCCAGCATTTT. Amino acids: CASSIGNQPQHF.

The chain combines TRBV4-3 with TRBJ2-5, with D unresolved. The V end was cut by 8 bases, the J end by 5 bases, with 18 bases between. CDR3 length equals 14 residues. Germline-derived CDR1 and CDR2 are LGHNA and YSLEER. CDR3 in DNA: TGCGCCAGCGCCCCGTCCCCCGCGTCGGAGACCCAGTACTTC. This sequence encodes CASAPSPASETQYF.

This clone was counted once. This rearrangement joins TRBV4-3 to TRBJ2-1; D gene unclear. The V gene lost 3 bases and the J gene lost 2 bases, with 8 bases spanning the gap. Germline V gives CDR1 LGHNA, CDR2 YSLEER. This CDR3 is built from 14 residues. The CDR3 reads CASSQGSAYNEQFF. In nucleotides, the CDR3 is TGCGCCAGCAGCCAGGGCTCAGCCTACAATGAGCAGTTCTTC.

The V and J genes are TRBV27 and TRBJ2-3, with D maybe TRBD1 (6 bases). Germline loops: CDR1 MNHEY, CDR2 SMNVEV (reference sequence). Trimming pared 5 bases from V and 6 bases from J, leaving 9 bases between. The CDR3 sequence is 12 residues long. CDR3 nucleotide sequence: TGTGCCAGCAGTCCCCAGGGGGATACGCAGTATTTT. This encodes CASSPQGDTQYF.

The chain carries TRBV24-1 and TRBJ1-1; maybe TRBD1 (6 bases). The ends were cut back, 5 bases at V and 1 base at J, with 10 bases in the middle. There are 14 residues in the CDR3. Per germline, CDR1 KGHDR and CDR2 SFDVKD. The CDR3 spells CATSARGRNTEAFF. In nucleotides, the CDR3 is TGTGCCACCAGTGCCCGGGGGCGGAACACTGAAGCTTTCTTT.